What follows are 30 T cell receptor beta chains derived from one specimen sequenced in a study of blood T cell repertoires in COVID-19 (dated by TCRdb to the early 2020s). The library was made by the immunoSEQ multiplex PCR assay. The source is immuneACCESS, and TCRdb retained only in-frame sequences with V and J called. Part of the clones is not carried over; for the studies checked, unresolved V genes explain less than half of this, and the remainder is unexplained. This sample is represented by 100,000 or so clones; roughly 80% of them were singletons. In total, the top ten clones hold under 11% of the sample. Sequenced sample: peripheral blood. Receptors originate from a human donor in a cohort sampled during active COVID-19.

CDR3: CASSLGGRANTGELFF. As DNA, the CDR3 is TGTGCCAGCAGCTTAGGAGGGAGAGCGAACACCGGGGAGCTGTTTTTT. The chain links TRBV7-2 to TRBJ2-2; possibly TRBD2 for D (5 bases). Between the trimmed V and J ends, which lost 1 base and 0 bases, there was a span of 9 bases. Germline CDR1 SGHTA, CDR2 FQGNSA. CDR3 size: 16 residues.

V is TRBV7-3 and J is TRBJ1-1; D is ambiguous. Germline CDR1 reads SGHTA; CDR2 reads FQGTGA. The CDR3 runs to 14 residues. V was trimmed by 1 base and J by 2 bases, leaving 8 bases between them. The CDR3 reads CASSLISGNTEAFF. As DNA, the CDR3 is TGTGCCAGCAGCTTAATTTCAGGCAACACTGAAGCTTTCTTT.

The chain has TRBV30 and TRBJ1-5; 12 bases fit TRBD1. The CDR3 has 15 residues. Germline assignment: CDR1 GTSNPN and CDR2 SVGIG (reference sequence). The junction had 9 bases not matched to a gene; V was cut back by 8 bases and J by 4 bases. CDR3 sequence: CASSGTGGSNQPQHF. In DNA, the CDR3 is TGTGCCAGCTCCGGGACAGGGGGCTCGAATCAGCCCCAGCATTTT.

The rearrangement joins TRBV28 to TRBJ2-7; D remains unclear. The CDR3 spans 13 residues. Germline CDR1 MDHEN, CDR2 SYDVKM. The germline V and J ends were trimmed by 3 bases and 6 bases, with 12 bases remaining between them. The DNA for the CDR3 is TGTGCCAGCAGTTTGAAGGCAAGAGGCGAGCAGTACTTC. The encoded protein is CASSLKARGEQYF.

The J gene is TRBJ1-1, the V gene TRBV7-3; possible D gene TRBD1, 6 bases. Trimming removed 8 bases from V and 5 bases from J, with 15 bases in between. The CDR3 has 13 amino acids. Per germline, CDR1 SGHTA and CDR2 FQGTGA. CDR3 protein: CASSRTEKTEAFF. The CDR3 DNA follows: TGTGCCAGCTCCCGGACAGAAAAAACTGAAGCTTTCTTT. The full variable domain, its missing parts supplied by reference TRBV7-3 and TRBJ1-1, is GAGVSQTPSNKVTEKGKYVELRCDPISGHTALYWYRQSLGQGPEFLIYFQGTGAADDSGLPNDRFFAVRPEGSVSTLKIQRTERGDSAVYLCASSRTEKTEAFFGQGTRLTVV.

The chain combines TRBV5-4 with TRBJ2-1; 7 positions match TRBD2. Germline lookup yields CDR1 SGHNT and CDR2 YYREEE (reference sequence). The trim removed 2 bases at V and 7 bases at J, leaving 9 bases unmatched. This CDR3 is built from 15 residues. The CDR3 nucleotides read TGTGCCAGCAGCTTTGGGAGCGGGATCGGTAATGAGCAGTTCTTC. Its translation is CASSFGSGIGNEQFF. Full variable domain (missing parts from reference TRBV5-4 and TRBJ2-1): ETGVTQSPTHLIKTRGQQVTLRCSSQSGHNTVSWYQQALGQGPQFIFQYYREEENGRGNFPPRFSGLQFPNYSSELNVNALELDDSALYLCASSFGSGIGNEQFFGPGTRLTVL.

The CDR3 DNA follows: TGTGCCTCGAAGCGGGGGCGCGGGCTCGAAAAACTGTTTTTT. Its translation: CASKRGRGLEKLFF. V gene TRBV30 combines with J gene TRBJ1-4, with D tentatively TRBD1 (6 bases). Germline-derived CDR1 and CDR2 are GTSNPN and SVGIG (reference sequence). This CDR3 spans 14 amino acids. The V gene lost 7 bases and the J gene lost 8 bases, with 20 bases spanning the gap.

A word on this clone: Germline and junction disagree at one end, which may indicate a read error. The same CDR3 also results from other DNA sequences found in this sample. The chain combines TRBV20-1 with TRBJ1-1, with D unclear. In germline, CDR1 is DFQATT, CDR2 SNEGSKA (reference sequence). The CDR3 sequence is 11 residues long. CDR3 protein: CSARGGTEAFF. As DNA, the CDR3 is TGCAGTGCCAGAGGAGGTACTGAAGCTTTCTTT.

A single count supports this clone. V is TRBV19 and J is TRBJ1-1; D remains ambiguous. The CDR3 is 12 residues long. Germline-derived CDR1 and CDR2 are LNHDA and SQIVND (reference sequence). Trimming shortened V by 6 bases and J by 10 bases, and 15 bases separated the two germline ends. Written as DNA, the CDR3 is TGTGCCAGTAGCACAGACCTTTACCGAGCTTTCTTT. It translates to CASSTDLYRAFF.

The chain has TRBV24-1 and TRBJ2-1; 9 nucleotides align to TRBD2. The trim removed 3 bases at V and 7 bases at J, leaving 6 bases unmatched. In germline, CDR1 is KGHDR, CDR2 SFDVKD. This CDR3 spans 15 amino acids. The CDR3 DNA reads TGTGCCACCAGTGATGGACTAGCGAAACGAAATGAGCAGTTCTTC. This encodes CATSDGLAKRNEQFF.

This chain joins TRBV7-9 and TRBJ2-5; the D gene is possibly TRBD1 (5 bases). The germline V gene encodes CDR1 SEHNR and CDR2 FQNEAQ (reference sequence). The CDR3 is made up of 14 amino acids. Trimming took off 1 base at V and 7 bases at J, with 13 bases between the two ends. The CDR3 reads CASSLVGRAWTQYF. The CDR3 bases are TGTGCCAGCAGCTTAGTCGGCAGGGCCTGGACCCAGTACTTC.

This chain uses TRBV2 with TRBJ2-5; no definite D call. V gave up 4 bases and J gave up 2 bases, with 5 bases separating them. Germline V CDR1 and CDR2: SNHLY, FYNNEI. The CDR3 runs 12 residues. The CDR3 DNA is TGTGCCAGCAGTGTTAAACAAGAGACCCAGTACTTC. Encoded protein: CASSVKQETQYF.

J is TRBJ2-4 and V is TRBV6-5; D gene uncertain. Germline CDR1 reads MNHEY; CDR2 reads SVGAGI. V was trimmed by 7 bases and J by 7 bases, leaving 14 bases between them. The CDR3 is 13 residues long. The CDR3 spells CASNPSGFNIQYF. Written as DNA, the CDR3 is TGTGCCAGCAACCCCTCCGGGTTTAACATTCAGTACTTC.

The chain has TRBV3-1 (or the pseudogene TRBV3-2) and TRBJ1-3; the match to TRBD1 covers 9 bases. CDR1 and CDR2 from the germline V gene are LGHDT and YNNKEL (reference sequence). Unmatched junction bases numbered 6, after V lost 2 bases and J lost 4 bases. This CDR3 region has 16 residues. This CDR3 is CASSQLGQGRGNTIYF. In DNA form, the CDR3 reads TGTGCCAGCAGCCAACTCGGACAGGGGAGGGGAAACACCATATATTTT.

The chain is built from TRBV9 and TRBJ1-5, with a possible D match to TRBD1 (5 bases). The V end was cut by 5 bases, the J end by 5 bases, with 14 bases between. CDR1 is SGDLS and CDR2 is YYNGEE in the germline V gene. There are 14 residues in the CDR3. The CDR3 coding sequence is TGTGCCAGCAGTCTCCAGGGCGGGGATCAGCCCCAGCATTTT. Amino acids: CASSLQGGDQPQHF.

This chain links TRBV5-1 with TRBJ1-1, with a weak D call TRBD1 (5 bases). Trimming stripped 0 bases from V and 2 bases from J, with 11 bases between. The CDR3 contains 15 residues. Per the germline V gene, CDR1 is SGHRS and CDR2 is YFSETQ. The CDR3 bases are TGCGCCAGCAGCTTGGCCGGGGGGGATAACACTGAAGCTTTCTTT. This gives the protein CASSLAGGDNTEAFF.

The V gene is TRBV7-8, the J gene TRBJ1-6; 8 nucleotides match TRBD1. The V and J ends lost 6 bases and 5 bases, in that order; junction bases with no gene match: 9. Germline V lookup: CDR1 SGHVS, CDR2 FQNEAQ. The CDR3 runs 16 residues. The CDR3 here is CASRTQGARDNSPLHF. The CDR3 nucleotides are TGTGCCAGCAGAACTCAGGGGGCTCGAGATAATTCACCCCTCCACTTT.

V is TRBV5-1 and J is TRBJ1-1; possible D gene TRBD1, 5 bases. The CDR3 consists of 14 residues. Germline V gene lookup returns CDR1 SGHRS and CDR2 YFSETQ. Trimming left V 4 bases short and J 3 bases short, with 13 bases between. The CDR3 DNA reads as TGCGCCAGCAGCGAAACAGGATCATACACTGAAGCTTTCTTT. Protein sequence: CASSETGSYTEAFF.

This chain joins TRBV3-1 (or the pseudogene TRBV3-2) and TRBJ2-3, with 7 positions matching TRBD2. CDR3 size: 14 residues. J gave up 6 bases and V 4 bases, and 7 bases lay outside the gene matches. Germline V gene data show CDR1 as LGHDT and CDR2 as YNNKEL (reference sequence). CDR3 nucleotides: TGTGCCAGCAGCCCGCCGGGAGGCGTTGATACGCAGTATTTT. It encodes CASSPPGGVDTQYF.

This clone occurred a few times. J is TRBJ1-1 and V is TRBV19, with D perhaps TRBD1 (5 bases). Trimming took 1 base from V and 0 from J, leaving 6 bases between them. Germline lookup yields CDR1 LNHDA and CDR2 SQIVND (reference sequence). The CDR3 is made up of 14 amino acids. This CDR3 is CASSIATVNTEAFF. The CDR3 DNA sequence: TGTGCCAGTAGTATAGCGACAGTGAACACTGAAGCTTTCTTT. The whole variable domain, filled in from reference TRBV19 and TRBJ1-1, reads DGGITQSPKYLFRKEGQNVTLSCEQNLNHDAMYWYRQDPGQGLRLIYYSQIVNDFQKGDIAEGYSVSREKKESFPLTVTSAQKNPTAFYLCASSIATVNTEAFFGQGTRLTVV.

V and J are TRBV9 and TRBJ2-4, with 9 nucleotides matching TRBD1. CDR1 and CDR2 (germline): SGDLS, YYNGEE. V trimming: 3 bases; J trimming: 4 bases; junction bases outside the gene matches: 5. The CDR3 covers 15 residues. Here the CDR3 DNA reads TGTGCCAGCAGCGCAGGGACAGGGACAAAAAACATTCAGTACTTC. It codes for CASSAGTGTKNIQYF.

The rearrangement uses TRBV7-2 and TRBJ1-2; weak D call: TRBD1 (5 bases). This CDR3 comprises 15 residues. Trimming pared 5 bases from V and 5 bases from J, leaving 18 bases between. CDR1 and CDR2 from the germline V gene are SGHTA and FQGNSA. The CDR3 sequence is CASSVVGQGEYGYTF. Here the CDR3 DNA reads TGTGCCAGCAGCGTAGTAGGGCAGGGTGAGTATGGCTACACCTTC.

The rearrangement joins TRBV6-2 or TRBV6-3 to TRBJ1-5; TRBD1 matches 9 bases. Germline V gene lookup returns CDR1 MNHEY and CDR2 SVGEGT. Trimming took 6 bases from V and 0 from J; bases not matched to a gene: 9. The CDR3 is 17 residues long. CDR3 in amino acids: CASSPGTGFYSNQPQHF. DNA of the CDR3: TGTGCCAGCAGCCCGGGGACAGGGTTTTATAGCAATCAGCCCCAGCATTTT.

This chain uses TRBV7-9 with TRBJ1-1; 9 bases agree with TRBD1. The germline CDR1 and CDR2 sequences are SEHNR and FQNEAQ (reference sequence). V lost 5 bases and J lost 6; bases outside the gene matches: 10. This CDR3 contains 15 residues. The CDR3 DNA reads as TGTGCCAGCAGCCTGGGACAGGGAGGATACGCTGAAGCTTTCTTT. The encoded protein is CASSLGQGGYAEAFF.

The chain uses TRBV6-5 and TRBJ1-2, with unresolved D. The germline CDR1 and CDR2 sequences are MNHEY and SVGAGI. V lost 2 bases to trimming and J lost 5 bases, with 9 bases between them. This CDR3 comprises 13 residues. CDR3 coding DNA: TGTGCCAGCAGTTACGAGGGAACGTATGGCTACACCTTC. Translated, it gives CASSYEGTYGYTF.

This clone was detected only once. The rearrangement uses TRBV6-2 or TRBV6-3 and TRBJ1-5, with 7 positions matching TRBD1. After removal of 4 bases from V and 3 bases from J, the junction contained 9 bases not matched to a gene. Looked up from germline, CDR1 is MNHEY and CDR2 is SVGEGT. The length of the CDR3 is 16 residues. CDR3 sequence reads: CASSSTRDSLNQPQHF. The CDR3 nucleotides read TGTGCCAGCAGTTCAACCCGGGACAGCCTCAATCAGCCCCAGCATTTT.

This clone was seen at least ten times. This chain joins TRBV2 and TRBJ2-3, with 9 positions matching TRBD2. The V gene end was trimmed by 6 bases and the J gene end by 0 bases; junction bases not matched to a gene: 4. Germline values: CDR1 SNHLY, CDR2 FYNNEI. The CDR3 spans 15 residues. The CDR3 spells CASRGTSQSTDTQYF. The CDR3, as DNA: TGTGCCAGCAGGGGGACTAGCCAGAGCACAGATACGCAGTATTTT.

This sequence joins TRBV5-4 and TRBJ2-7; 10 bases align to TRBD1. After removal of 4 bases from V and 7 bases from J, the junction contained 11 bases not matched to a gene. This CDR3 has 15 amino acids. Per the germline V gene, CDR1 is SGHNT and CDR2 is YYREEE (reference sequence). This chain's CDR3 is CASSKPGTGVREQYF. CDR3 coding DNA: TGTGCCAGCAGCAAACCCGGGACAGGGGTGAGAGAGCAGTACTTC. Supplemented by reference TRBV5-4 and TRBJ2-7, the full variable domain reads ETGVTQSPTHLIKTRGQQVTLRCSSQSGHNTVSWYQQALGQGPQFIFQYYREEENGRGNFPPRFSGLQFPNYSSELNVNALELDDSALYLCASSKPGTGVREQYFGPGTRLTVT.

The chain recombines TRBV7-2 with TRBJ2-7; D is possibly TRBD2 (6 bases). The V gene lost 1 base and the J gene lost 2 bases, with 12 bases spanning the gap. Germline assignment: CDR1 SGHTA and CDR2 FQGNSA. The CDR3 runs to 15 residues. The CDR3 spells CASSLGASATYEQYF. The CDR3, as DNA: TGTGCCAGCAGCTTAGGGGCTAGCGCGACCTACGAGCAGTACTTC.

Regarding this clone: Other nucleotide sequences from this sample produce the same CDR3. The J gene is TRBJ2-7, the V gene TRBV7-3, with a tentative D call TRBD1 (6 bases). Germline-derived CDR1 and CDR2 are SGHTA and FQGTGA. Between the trimmed V and J ends, which lost 4 bases and 5 bases, there was a span of 12 bases. CDR3 length equals 13 residues. CDR3 sequence (DNA): TGTGCCAGCAGCTCACAGGGATCGGACGAGCAGTACTTC. Translated: CASSSQGSDEQYF.